The source of this T cell receptor (beta chain) is a study of response to subunit inactivated influenza vaccine. With regard to this clonotype: The antigen is unknown.

A single record per CDR3 protein comes from TCRdb applying MiXCR to the RT-PCR reads. The repertoire holds 600,000 to 700,000 distinct CDR3 sequences, with approximately 14% as singletons. Study-wide findings and caveats: Authors suggested each seasonal influenza vaccination recruits few new T cells.

V lost 2 bases to trimming and J lost 2 bases, with 19 bases between them. The CDR3 contains 17 residues. Germline V gives CDR1 SGHAT, CDR2 FQNNGV. Sequencing was performed on PBMCs from blood, taken 14 to 15 days before vaccination. The gene calls are TRBV11-2 and TRBJ2-7, with unresolved D. The sequence was obtained from a man aged 50 to 60 who received an inactivated influenza vaccine. Here the CDR3 reads CASSLSSPNNFAYEQYF. The CDR3 nucleotides read TGTGCCAGCAGCTTAAGTTCACCGAATAACTTTGCCTACGAGCAGTACTTC.